What follows are 6 T cell receptor beta chains derived from one specimen sequenced in a study of T cell responses to AZD1222 COVID-19 vaccine. Produced via immunoSEQ multiplex PCR; TCRdb's table is partial and in-frame only. There are approximately 77,000 clones in the sample; more than 85% occur only once, and around 5.1% lies in the top ten. The sample here was peripheral blood, taken 28 days after the second AZD1222 dose. The receptors derive from an adult who received the AZD1222 COVID-19 vaccine.

The rearrangement uses TRBV28 and TRBJ2-1; 9 nucleotides match TRBD1. J lost 3 bases, V lost 6 bases, and 6 bases had no gene match. The CDR3 is 15 residues long. Germline loops: CDR1 MDHEN, CDR2 SYDVKM. CDR3 loop: CASRHPGQGYNEQFF. The CDR3 DNA follows: TGTGCCAGCAGGCACCCGGGACAGGGCTACAATGAGCAGTTCTTC. Full variable domain (outside the CDR3, taken from reference TRBV28 and TRBJ2-1): DVKVTQSSRYLVKRTGEKVFLECVQDMDHENMFWYRQDPGLGLRLIYFSYDVKMKEKGDIPEGYSVSREKKERFSLILESASTNQTSMYLCASRHPGQGYNEQFFGPGTRLTVL.

The rearrangement links TRBV9 to TRBJ2-3; D tentatively reads TRBD1 or TRBD2 (5 bases each). The CDR3 contains 16 residues. Germline V gene data show CDR1 as SGDLS and CDR2 as YYNGEE. V lost 3 bases and J lost 4, with 18 bases in between. CDR3 coding DNA: TGTGCCAGCAGCGCAACCCGACCCGTGGGGGCAGATACGCAGTATTTT. This encodes CASSATRPVGADTQYF.

This clone appeared a few times. Other DNA sequences in the sample encode the same CDR3. The CDR3 DNA follows: TGTGCCTGGAGTGTACGTAGTTCTGGAAACACCATATATTTT. This codes for CAWSVRSSGNTIYF. The chain uses TRBV30 and TRBJ1-3; D call uncertain. V dropped 0 bases and J dropped 1 base, with 7 bases sitting between them. Germline V gene lookup returns CDR1 GTSNPN and CDR2 SVGIG (reference sequence). This CDR3 region has 14 residues.

The chain combines TRBV7-2 with TRBJ1-2; maybe TRBD1 (6 bases). The CDR3 is made up of 13 amino acids. The V end was cut by 4 bases, the J end by 7 bases, with 13 bases between. Looked up from germline, CDR1 is SGHTA and CDR2 is FQGNSA. CDR3 protein: CASSSAGALGYTF. The CDR3 nucleotides are TGTGCCAGCAGCTCGGCGGGGGCCCTTGGCTACACCTTC.

The V and J genes are TRBV4-2 and TRBJ2-7; D uncertain. There are 15 residues in the CDR3. Germline CDR1 is LGHNA and CDR2 is YNFKEQ. Trimming cost V 1 base and J 0 bases, with 10 bases left between them. CDR3 protein: CASSQVQRLSYEQYF. The CDR3, as DNA: TGTGCCAGCAGCCAAGTTCAGCGCCTCTCCTACGAGCAGTACTTC.

This clone appeared a single time. The genes are TRBV18 and TRBJ2-7; D possibly corresponds to TRBD2 (5 bases). The CDR3 totals 15 residues. The ends were cut back, 2 bases at V and 6 bases at J, with 17 bases in the middle. The germline V gene encodes CDR1 KGHSH and CDR2 LQKENI. The CDR3 nucleotides read TGTGCCAGCTCACCATCCGGGGTAGTGGTCGGCGAGCAGTACTTC. Translated, it gives CASSPSGVVVGEQYF.